The text below deals with one T cell receptor (beta chain). Its antigen remains unidentified. 300,000 cells per CD8+ T cell subset were flow-sorted in triplicate. The TRB cDNA libraries were prepared by 5' RACE with UMI labels. TCRdb re-called the 5' RACE reads and gives one entry per CDR3 protein, without DNA. Listed are 150,000 to 180,000 distinct CDR3 sequences; 0.45% to 0.55% falls within the top ten. These data are taken from a study of CXCR3-negative and CXCR3-positive naive CD8 T cells. Findings of the study overall: Against CXCR3-negative naive cells, CXCR3-positive naive cells showed more hydrophobic TRB CDR3s. The naive subsets expressed comparable surface CD5, and the authors inferred TCR strength from TRB CDR3 properties.

In germline, CDR1 is LNHNV, CDR2 YYDKDF (reference sequence). The CDR3 has 15 amino acids. The source is a human donor in good health. Some clones in this sample may be carry-over from other donors' samples. Sequencing was performed on naive CXCR3+ CD8+ T cells from blood. Stated subset: CD45RO-CCR7+CD27+CD95- naive CD8+ T cells expressing CXCR3 (TNR3+). The chain has TRBV15 and TRBJ2-7; TCRdb returns TRBD1, unconfirmable since there is no DNA. The CDR3 protein is CATSFEPGSSYEQYF. Supplemented by reference TRBV15 and TRBJ2-7, the full variable domain reads DAMVIQNPRYQVTQFGKPVTLSCSQTLNHNVMYWYQQKSSQAPKLLFHYYDKDFNNEADTPDNFQSRRPNTSFCFLDIRSPGLGDTAMYLCATSFEPGSSYEQYFGPGTRLTVT.